This TCR beta chain is from a study of shared clonotypes between healthy human individuals. As for this clone: No antigen is known for it.

Data came from immunoSEQ multiplex PCR; TCRdb stores just in-frame clones and leaves some out. Here the sample spans about 2.1 million clones, roughly 95% being singletons. Whole-study results and caveats: Naive subsets generally had larger estimated richness than memory subsets. Clonotype sharing among donors, it was expected, would be affected by sequencing depth.

CD8 cells classed as naive were CD45RO-negative and positively selected for CCR7, excluding terminally differentiated effector memory CD45RA+ cells. The sequenced sample consisted of naive CD8+ T cells from PBMCs. The TCR originated in a man younger than 30 in good health. Some clones in this sample may be carry-over from other donors' samples.

The CDR3 is CASSQDRAGHIQYF. In DNA, the CDR3 is TGCGCCAGCAGCCAGGATAGGGCAGGGCACATTCAGTACTTC. The chain uses TRBV4-1 and TRBJ2-4; a possible D gene is TRBD1 (5 bases). The germline gives CDR1 MGHRA, CDR2 YSYEKL. This CDR3 spans 14 amino acids. V dropped 3 bases and J dropped 8 bases, with 14 bases sitting between them.